Sequencing of this T cell receptor (beta chain) was carried out in a study of OX40 agonist ivuxolimab in advanced cancers. Germline V lookup: CDR1 LNHDA, CDR2 SQIVND (reference sequence). Trimming removed 1 base at V and 4 bases at J, with 11 bases between. The CDR3 runs 15 residues. The protocol was immunoSEQ multiplex PCR, while the TCRdb copy is restricted to in-frame clones and leaves out a portion. The data show about 80,000 clones, with roughly 91% seen just once and around 0.31% held by the top ten. Sequences were derived from CD4+ or CD8+ T cells sorted from blood, sampled in a trial of the OX40 agonist ivuxolimab. The receptor comes from an adult with an advanced solid tumor such as melanoma, head and neck, liver or kidney cancer. The V gene is TRBV19, the J gene TRBJ2-1; D could derive from TRBD1 or TRBD2 (6 bases each). The CDR3 region has the DNA TGTGCCAGTAGTATAGGCGGGACAACGTACAATGAGCAGTTCTTC. This codes for CASSIGGTTYNEQFF.